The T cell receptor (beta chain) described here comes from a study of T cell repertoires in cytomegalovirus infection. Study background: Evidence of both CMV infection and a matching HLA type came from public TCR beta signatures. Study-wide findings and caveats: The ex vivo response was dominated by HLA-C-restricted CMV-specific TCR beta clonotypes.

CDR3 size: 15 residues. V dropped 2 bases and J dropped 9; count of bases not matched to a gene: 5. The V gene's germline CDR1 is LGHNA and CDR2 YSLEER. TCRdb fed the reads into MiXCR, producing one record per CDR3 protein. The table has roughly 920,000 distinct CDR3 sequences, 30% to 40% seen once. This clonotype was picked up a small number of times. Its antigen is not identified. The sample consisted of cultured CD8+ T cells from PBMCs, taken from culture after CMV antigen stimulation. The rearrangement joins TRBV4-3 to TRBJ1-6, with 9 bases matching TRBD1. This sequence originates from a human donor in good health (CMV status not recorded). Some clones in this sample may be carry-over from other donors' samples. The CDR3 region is CASSQWDRAGSPLHF. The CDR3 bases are TGCGCCAGCAGCCAATGGGACAGGGCCGGTTCACCCCTCCACTTT.